The sequence of this T cell receptor beta chain was determined in a study of blood T cell repertoires in COVID-19. CDR1 and CDR2 from the germline V gene are MNHEY and SVGEGT. This CDR3 spans 16 amino acids. Germline trimming cut 5 bases from V and 0 bases from J; bases unmatched to any gene: 7. Under the authors' procedure: Reference gene primers were amplified, and this amplification served to estimate nucleated cell counts. Measured with immunoSEQ multiplex PCR; TCRdb has only the in-frame clones, and not every one. V and J calls and clone size are copied from that table; D and trimming were computed from the DNA. The sample has roughly 250,000 clones; about 86% are singletons.

The sequence derives from a man aged 45-60 years with active or convalescent COVID-19. The sequenced sample consisted of peripheral blood. This chain joins TRBV6-2 or TRBV6-3 and TRBJ1-5; 7 nucleotides agree with TRBD1. The CDR3 region is CASSPNRGDSNQPQHF. The CDR3 region has the DNA TGTGCCAGCAGTCCCAACAGGGGAGATAGCAATCAGCCCCAGCATTTT.